This TCR beta chain was obtained from a study of control samples from healthy donors and cancer patients. Sequencing was performed with immunoSEQ multiplex PCR; in TCRdb, only in-frame clones are kept and a portion is missing. The table lists roughly 86,000 clones, 91% of them singletons. The germline V gene has CDR1 LGHDT and CDR2 YNNKEL (reference sequence). This CDR3 is 16 amino acids long. J gave up 9 bases and V 4 bases, and 14 bases lay outside the gene matches. This chain links TRBV3-1 (or the pseudogene TRBV3-2) with TRBJ2-1; 8 bases fit TRBD1. The source is a man aged 25 to 45 in good health. Sequenced material: blood. The CDR3 region is CASSRNPGQEAGEQFF. The CDR3 DNA reads as TGTGCCAGCAGCCGCAACCCGGGACAGGAAGCCGGTGAGCAGTTCTTC.